This T cell receptor beta chain was sequenced for a study of T cell repertoires in cytomegalovirus infection. General study points: Summed frequency of shared TCR beta families picked out CMV carriers who also had the relevant HLA.

TCRdb reprocessed the reads with MiXCR, giving one entry per CDR3 protein. The repertoire holds hundreds of thousands of distinct CDR3 sequences, with roughly 18% as singletons. As concerns this clonotype: Its matching antigen is unknown.

Germline V lookup: CDR1 SGHRS, CDR2 YFSETQ. With V trimmed by 7 bases and J by 2 bases, 20 bases remained unmatched. The CDR3 loop spans 19 amino acids. What was sequenced was PBMCs. This TCR was sampled from a human donor in good health (CMV status not recorded). Some clones in this sample may be carry-over from other donors' samples. The V and J genes are TRBV5-1 and TRBJ1-5; TRBD1 matches at 8 bases. The chain's CDR3 is CASPLNGQGLPWGNQPQHF. In DNA, the CDR3 is TGCGCCAGCCCCCTAAATGGACAGGGCCTTCCGTGGGGCAATCAGCCCCAGCATTTT.